This is a list of T cell receptor beta chains from one sample in a study of regulatory T cells in long-lasting Graves disease. TCRdb called the multiplex PCR reads again in MiXCR, with one record for every CDR3 protein. Among hundreds of thousands of distinct CDR3 sequences listed, about 16% were seen once. These records were also assigned to another study, of T cells in Graves' hyperthyroidism and ophthalmopathy.

Specimen: peripheral blood mononuclear cells (PBMCs), collected at new diagnosis, from a patient treated with antithyroid drugs. These receptors came from a woman aged 40 to 65 with Graves disease. The CDR3 runs from the conserved cysteine through the conserved F or W.

TRBV20-1	TRBJ2-5	CSAEDSGTLETQYF
TRBV6-7	TRBJ2-1	CASKPRGDNGQFF
TRBV27	TRBJ2-2	CATGQGANTGELFF
TRBV5-1	TRBJ2-2	CASSNSGANTGELFF
TRBV27	TRBJ1-6	CASSFSRTFNSPLHF
TRBV14	TRBJ1-1	CASSPSPLAAGPEAFF
TRBV3-1	TRBJ2-1	CASSHSGLAGPYNEQFF
TRBV18	TRBJ2-7	CASSNRQETAYEQYF
TRBV10-3	TRBJ2-2	CAIRPDMNTGELFF
TRBV19	TRBJ2-4	CASSETGQLAKNIQYF
TRBV20-1	TRBJ2-7	CSAIPGQATYEQYF
TRBV30	TRBJ2-2	CAARFLFAGELFF
TRBV5-1	TRBJ2-2	CASSDGTSPGELFF
TRBV20-1	TRBJ1-2	CSAPGLYGYTF
TRBV7-6	TRBJ2-3	CASSSRQGADTQYF
TRBV18	TRBJ2-7	CASSPGQGGLLEQYF
TRBV6-1	TRBJ1-5	CASRPRREAFNQPQHF
TRBV5-6	TRBJ1-2	CASSRRDSNYGYTF
TRBV11-3	TRBJ1-6	CASSESGQAAPLHF
TRBV7-9	.	CASSLSGGNEQYF
TRBV6-1	TRBJ1-1	CASRERGRAFF
TRBV6-1	TRBJ1-5	CASRINEGQPQHF
TRBV12-3/TRBV12-4	TRBJ1-1	CASSSEVLVGEAFF
TRBV6-5	TRBJ1-6	CASSYSIGASYNSPLHF